The source of this T cell receptor (beta chain) is a study of identical twins. General study findings and limits: Within twin pairs, the out-of-frame alpha sequences they shared showed excess low generation probability. Fewer insertions characterized abundant cord blood beta clonotypes, whereas memory repertoires showed none. Zero-insertion analyses could be partly confounded by invariant MAIT and iNKT cells. The same donors were not followed; conclusions instead depended on cross-sectional statistical analysis.

From germline, CDR1 is MDHEN and CDR2 SYDVKM. The CDR3 length is 11 residues. The V and J ends lost 1 base and 10 bases respectively, with 4 bases between them. This clonotype was seen only a few times. Its antigen is currently unknown. TCRdb ran MiXCR on the 5' RACE reads and lists one entry per CDR3 protein. Here the sample spans 1.5 million or so distinct CDR3 sequences, less than 40% being singletons. The source material was cord blood. The source of this sequence is a newborn girl in good health. This sequence joins TRBV28 and TRBJ1-4; D call uncertain. CDR3 nucleotides: TGTGCCAGCAGTTTATCGGGAAAACTGTTTTTT. It specifies CASSLSGKLFF.